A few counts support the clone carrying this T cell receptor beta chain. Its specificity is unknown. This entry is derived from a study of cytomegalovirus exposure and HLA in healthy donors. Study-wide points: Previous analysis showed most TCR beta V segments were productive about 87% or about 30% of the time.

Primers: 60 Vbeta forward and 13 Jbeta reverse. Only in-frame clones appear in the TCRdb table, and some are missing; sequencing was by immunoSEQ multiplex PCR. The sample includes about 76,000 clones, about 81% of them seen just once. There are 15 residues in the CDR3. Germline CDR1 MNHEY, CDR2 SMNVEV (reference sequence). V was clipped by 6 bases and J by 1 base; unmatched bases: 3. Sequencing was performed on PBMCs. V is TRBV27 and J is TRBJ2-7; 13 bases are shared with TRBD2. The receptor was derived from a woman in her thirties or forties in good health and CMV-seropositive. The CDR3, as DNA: TGTGCCAGCAGACTAGCGGGGGGGCGGTCCTACGAGCAGTACTTC. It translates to CASRLAGGRSYEQYF.